These 12 T cell receptor beta chains were sequenced from one sample in a study of blood T cells in healthy people across ages. PCR was performed a second time for roughly 7 to 11 cycles using a sample-barcoded 5' primer and a J-beta primer mix. TCRdb used MiXCR to reprocess the 5' RACE reads, holding one entry per CDR3 protein. This sample has over 450,000 distinct CDR3 sequences, with less than 25% found just once. These data were also reused for a study on T cells of mothers and their children.

The specimen was blood. The receptor set was obtained from a boy between 10 and 17 years old in good health.

This clonotype has only a few counts. The chain joins TRBV20-1 to TRBJ2-1, with D perhaps TRBD2 (6 bases). CDR3 length: 15 amino acids. V was shortened by 2 bases and J by 0 bases, with 11 bases between the two germline ends. Germline assignment: CDR1 DFQATT and CDR2 SNEGSKA (reference sequence). The CDR3 DNA reads as TGCAGTGCTAGACCCGGGACTTCCTCCTACAATGAGCAGTTCTTC. Encoded protein: CSARPGTSSYNEQFF.

This clonotype has only a few counts. As DNA, the CDR3 is TGTGCCAGCAGCCGGGTTTTCGGGGGCTCTCTGGGCACCGGGGAGCTGTTTTTT. Translated: CASSRVFGGSLGTGELFF. V and J are TRBV7-2 and TRBJ2-2; the D call may be TRBD1 or TRBD2 (6 bases each). V lost 5 bases, J lost 4 bases, and 23 bases lay in between. The CDR3 is 18 residues long. Germline V CDR1 and CDR2: SGHTA, FQGNSA.

This chain links TRBV7-2 with TRBJ2-3; maybe TRBD2 (5 bases). Trimming took 3 bases from V and 1 from J, leaving 8 bases between them. The CDR3 has 14 amino acids. Looked up from germline, CDR1 is SGHTA and CDR2 is FQGNSA. Written as DNA, the CDR3 is TGTGCCAGCAGCTTGTGGCGGGGCACAGATACGCAGTATTTT. Translation gives CASSLWRGTDTQYF.

The chain combines TRBV7-2 with TRBJ1-1; no firm D call. The V gene's germline CDR1 is SGHTA and CDR2 FQGNSA. This CDR3 comprises 12 residues. Trimming removed 5 bases from V and 0 bases from J, with 4 bases in between. The CDR3, as DNA: TGTGCCAGCAGCATCATGAACACTGAAGCTTTCTTT. It is translated as CASSIMNTEAFF.

The chain couples TRBV7-9 to TRBJ2-2, with 12 bases identical to TRBD2. In germline, CDR1 is SEHNR, CDR2 FQNEAQ (reference sequence). Trimming removed 5 bases from V and 3 bases from J; junction bases left unmatched: 4. This CDR3 region has 16 residues. DNA of the CDR3: TGTGCCAGCAGCCCGAGACTAGCGGGAGACACCGGGGAGCTGTTTTTT. It is translated as CASSPRLAGDTGELFF.

This clonotype has a handful of counts. This sequence joins TRBV7-9 and TRBJ1-4, with 12 positions matching TRBD1. Unmatched junction bases numbered 6, after V lost 5 bases and J lost 8 bases. CDR3 length equals 15 residues. Germline V gene data show CDR1 as SEHNR and CDR2 as FQNEAQ (reference sequence). CDR3 sequence (DNA): TGTGCCAGCAGCCCCGGGACAGGGGGCCGAGAAAAACTGTTTTTT. Its protein is CASSPGTGGREKLFF.

This clonotype was seen at least ten times. The CDR3 region is CASSSRDGNQPQHF. The DNA of the CDR3 is TGTGCCAGCAGCTCCAGGGATGGCAATCAGCCCCAGCATTTT. The chain joins TRBV7-9 to TRBJ1-5; a possible D gene is TRBD1 (5 bases). Trimming pared 4 bases from V and 2 bases from J, leaving 9 bases between. Germline loops: CDR1 SEHNR, CDR2 FQNEAQ (reference sequence). The CDR3 is 14 residues long.

The V and J genes are TRBV5-1 and TRBJ2-5; maybe TRBD2 (6 bases). The J call may be in error: the DNA end matches TRBJ2-7 better. CDR1 and CDR2 (germline): SGHRS, YFSETQ. The CDR3 is made up of 16 amino acids. CDR3 loop: CASSSWTSGTSYEQYF. Here the CDR3 DNA reads TGCGCCAGCAGCTCCTGGACCTCGGGGACTTCCTACGAGCAGTACTTC.

The sample holds many counts of this clonotype. This rearrangement joins TRBV4-3 to TRBJ2-5; D perhaps matches TRBD2 (5 bases). CDR3 length: 18 amino acids. Germline V gene lookup returns CDR1 LGHNA and CDR2 YSLEER. Trimming left V 0 bases short and J 6 bases short, with 23 bases between. The DNA of the CDR3 is TGCGCCAGCAGCCAAGACCCTGCCTCGGCGGGTTCGGGTCAGACCCAGTACTTC. Its translation is CASSQDPASAGSGQTQYF.

This clonotype came up once. The V gene is TRBV18, the J gene TRBJ2-3, with D uncertain. This CDR3 has 16 residues. The V end was cut by 3 bases, the J end by 0 bases, with 13 bases between. Germline values: CDR1 KGHSH, CDR2 LQKENI. CDR3 bases: TGTGCCAGCTCACCTCAGCCAGCAGAAAGCACAGATACGCAGTATTTT. Its protein product is CASSPQPAESTDTQYF.

This clonotype showed up just a few times. The chain joins TRBV29-1 to TRBJ2-3; no reliable D call. The V end lost 8 bases, the J end lost 3 bases, and 18 bases lay between the germline ends. The length of the CDR3 is 14 residues. Germline V gives CDR1 SQVTM, CDR2 ANQGSEA. The DNA for the CDR3 is TGCAGCTCCAGCTGGGGTGACAAAACAGATACGCAGTATTTT. Translated: CSSSWGDKTDTQYF.

V gene TRBV29-1 combines with J gene TRBJ2-5; a possible D gene is TRBD1 (5 bases). This CDR3 spans 15 amino acids. V lost 4 bases, J lost 4 bases, and 19 bases lay in between. The germline CDR1 and CDR2 sequences are SQVTM and ANQGSEA. The CDR3 coding sequence is TGCAGCGTTGGATCGGCAGCAGGGTTGGGAGAGACCCAGTACTTC. This sequence encodes CSVGSAAGLGETQYF.